The sequence of this T cell receptor (beta chain) was determined in a study of T cells in Graves' hyperthyroidism and ophthalmopathy. Study conclusions and caveats: Most clonotypes expanded in thyroid above 0.001 were likewise present in blood.

This clonotype was counted between two and nine times. Its matching antigen is unknown. RNA transcripts gave rise to amplified TCR beta CDR3 regions. First-round RT-PCR of the TCR CDR3 relied on the HTBI primer set. MiXCR, applied by TCRdb to the multiplex PCR reads, yields one record per CDR3 protein. Of around 390,000 distinct CDR3 sequences listed, 14% are singletons. Under 3 months was the duration of disease in ophthalmopathy patients, who also had a Clinical Activity Score of at least 3 and a NOSPECS grade of at least 4. The CDR3 runs to 17 residues. Germline V gene lookup returns CDR1 LNHDA and CDR2 SQIVND (reference sequence). Trimming cost V 5 bases and J 5 bases; bases outside gene matches: 8.

The TCR originated in a woman aged 25 to 39 with Graves' ophthalmopathy. The material sequenced was blood. The chain uses TRBV19 and TRBJ2-5; 16 bases agree with TRBD2. CDR3 bases: TGTGCCAGTAGTCCGGGACTAGCGGGGGGGGTGAGTGAGACCCAGTACTTC. Amino acids: CASSPGLAGGVSETQYF.